The 11 T cell receptor beta chains listed next were all sequenced from one sample in a study of shared clonotypes between healthy human individuals. TCRdb's table, derived via immunoSEQ multiplex PCR, lists solely in-frame clones and lacks some. Here the sample spans around 2.1 million clones, approximately 94% being singletons. As defined, naive CD8 cells were CD45RO-negative and positively selected for CCR7, with terminally differentiated effector memory CD45RA+ cells excluded. The specimen sequenced was naive CD8+ T cells from PBMCs. The receptors come from a man aged 18 to 35 in good health. Some clones in this sample may be carry-over from other donors' samples.

The genes are TRBV9 and TRBJ2-5; D possibly uses TRBD1 or TRBD2 (7 bases each). CDR3 length: 15 amino acids. The V end was cut by 3 bases, the J end by 5 bases, with 17 bases between. The germline V gene has CDR1 SGDLS and CDR2 YYNGEE. Here the CDR3 DNA reads TGTGCCAGCAGCGGACAGGGAGGGTTTCAGGAGACCCAGTACTTC. This sequence encodes CASSGQGGFQETQYF.

As for this clone: Distinct nucleotide sequences in the sample also encode this CDR3. The genes are TRBV29-1 and TRBJ2-7; D unclear. CDR1 and CDR2 (germline): SQVTM, ANQGSEA. This CDR3 has 11 residues. V lost 4 bases and J 2 bases, leaving 6 bases between the germline ends. Written as DNA, the CDR3 is TGCAGCGTTGGCAACCCCTACGAGCAGTACTTC. It translates to CSVGNPYEQYF.

This clone came up once. The CDR3 is CAWRVWENTGELFF. CDR3 in DNA: TGTGCCTGGAGGGTATGGGAGAACACCGGGGAGCTGTTTTTT. The rearrangement links TRBV30 to TRBJ2-2, with D unclear. CDR3 length: 14 amino acids. Germline CDR1 GTSNPN, CDR2 SVGIG (reference sequence). The V and J ends lost 3 bases and 1 base respectively, with 9 bases between them.

This chain connects TRBV27 to TRBJ2-7, with D tentatively TRBD1 or TRBD2 (6 bases each). V was trimmed by 6 bases and J by 4 bases, leaving 16 bases between them. From germline, CDR1 is MNHEY and CDR2 SMNVEV (reference sequence). This CDR3 is 14 amino acids long. CDR3 region: CASSSRGGLYEQYF. CDR3 bases: TGTGCCAGCAGCTCCCGTGGGGGGCTTTACGAGCAGTACTTC.

This chain uses TRBV4-1 with TRBJ1-4; no definite D call. Germline loops: CDR1 MGHRA, CDR2 YSYEKL. The V end was cut by 7 bases, the J end by 0 bases, with 9 bases between. CDR3 length: 14 amino acids. The CDR3 region has the DNA TGCGCCAGCACGAACCTGGCAACTAATGAAAAACTGTTTTTT. Translating gives CASTNLATNEKLFF.

The chain recombines TRBV11-2 with TRBJ1-2; 10 bases map to TRBD1. V lost 4 bases, J lost 2 bases, and 1 base stayed unmatched. This CDR3 is built from 14 residues. Per germline, CDR1 SGHAT and CDR2 FQNNGV. CDR3 nucleotides: TGTGCCAGCAGCTGGGACAGGGGAAACTATGGCTACACCTTC. Protein: CASSWDRGNYGYTF.

The chain recombines TRBV28 with TRBJ1-5; the D is unclear. Germline values: CDR1 MDHEN, CDR2 SYDVKM. This CDR3 is built from 17 residues. V dropped 2 bases and J dropped 0 bases, with 14 bases sitting between them. CDR3 region: CASSLIGLVDSNQPQHF. CDR3 DNA: TGTGCCAGCAGTTTAATTGGATTAGTAGATAGCAATCAGCCCCAGCATTTT.

The chain couples TRBV7-6 to TRBJ2-1, with D maybe TRBD2 (5 bases). The V end lost 5 bases, the J end lost 0 bases, and 11 bases lay between the germline ends. The CDR3 runs to 15 residues. The germline V gene encodes CDR1 SGHVS and CDR2 FNYEAQ. CDR3 loop: CASSIRESSYNEQFF. The CDR3 DNA sequence: TGTGCCAGCAGCATTAGGGAGAGCTCCTACAATGAGCAGTTCTTC.

With respect to this clone: The sample holds other DNA sequences that translate to the same CDR3. Written as DNA, the CDR3 is TGCGCCAGCCAGGACGTTAGGGAGCACGAGCAGTACTTC. This gives the protein CASQDVREHEQYF. The chain recombines TRBV4-1 with TRBJ2-7; possible D gene TRBD2, 5 bases. V gave up 8 bases and J gave up 5 bases, with 16 bases separating them. Germline CDR1 reads MGHRA; CDR2 reads YSYEKL. This CDR3 spans 13 amino acids.

V and J are TRBV27 and TRBJ2-1, with no clear D. Trimming left V 8 bases short and J 2 bases short, with 10 bases between. This CDR3 has 13 residues. CDR1 and CDR2 from the germline V gene are MNHEY and SMNVEV (reference sequence). The CDR3 loop reads CASRPKPYNEQFF. The CDR3 DNA reads as TGTGCCAGCCGCCCAAAACCCTACAATGAGCAGTTCTTC.

This chain joins TRBV5-5 and TRBJ2-7; TRBD2 aligns across 7 bases. Germline V CDR1 and CDR2: SGHKS, YYEKEE (reference sequence). The V and J ends lost 4 bases and 3 bases, in that order; junction bases with no gene match: 10. The CDR3 spans 15 residues. This chain's CDR3 is CASSLALAGVYEQYF. CDR3 coding DNA: TGTGCCAGCAGCCTCGCGCTTGCGGGAGTCTACGAGCAGTACTTC. The full variable domain, with the rest looked up from reference TRBV5-5 and TRBJ2-7, is DAGVTQSPTHLIKTRGQQVTLRCSPISGHKSVSWYQQVLGQGPQFIFQYYEKEERGRGNFPDRFSARQFPNYSSELNVNALLLGDSALYLCASSLALAGVYEQYFGPGTRLTVT.